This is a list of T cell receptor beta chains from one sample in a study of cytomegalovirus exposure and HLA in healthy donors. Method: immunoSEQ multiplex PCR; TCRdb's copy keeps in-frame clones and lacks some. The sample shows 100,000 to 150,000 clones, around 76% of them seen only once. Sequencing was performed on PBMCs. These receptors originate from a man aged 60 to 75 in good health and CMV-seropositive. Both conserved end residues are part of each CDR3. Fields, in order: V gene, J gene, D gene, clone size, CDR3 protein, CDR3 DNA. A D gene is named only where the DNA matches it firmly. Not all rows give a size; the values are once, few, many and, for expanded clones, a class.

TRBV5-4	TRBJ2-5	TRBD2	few	CASSPPGGAGEQETQYF	TGTGCCAGCAGCCCTCCCGGGGGAGCGGGGGAGCAAGAGACCCAGTACTTC
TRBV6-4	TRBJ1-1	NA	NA	CASSEQAGFGTEAFF	TGTGCCAGCAGCGAACAGGCAGGGTTCGGAACTGAAGCTTTCTTT
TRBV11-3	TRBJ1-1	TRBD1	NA	CASSRRDRLNTEAFF	TGTGCCAGCAGCCGCCGGGACAGGCTGAACACTGAAGCTTTCTTT
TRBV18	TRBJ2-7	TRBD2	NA	CASSPEGGRDEQYF	TGTGCCAGCTCACCAGAGGGAGGGAGGGACGAGCAGTACTTC
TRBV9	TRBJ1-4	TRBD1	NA	CASSAPGGQEKLFF	TGTGCCAGCAGCGCTCCAGGGGGCCAGGAAAAACTGTTTTTT
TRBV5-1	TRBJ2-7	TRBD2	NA	CASSLRRTSGVYEQYF	TGCGCCAGCAGCTTGCGGCGGACTAGCGGGGTCTACGAGCAGTACTTC
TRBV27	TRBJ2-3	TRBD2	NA	CASRETSGRVWTTQYF	TGTGCCAGCAGGGAGACTAGCGGGAGGGTTTGGACTACGCAGTATTTT
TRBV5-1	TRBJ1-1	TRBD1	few	CASSPDRGDTEAFF	TGCGCCAGCAGCCCGGACAGGGGGGATACTGAAGCTTTCTTT
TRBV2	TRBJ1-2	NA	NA	CATSRDTNYGYTF	TGTGCCACCTCCCGGGACACCAACTATGGCTACACCTTC
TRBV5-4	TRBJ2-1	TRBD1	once	CASSLGEGQGLEQFF	TGTGCCAGCAGCTTGGGGGAGGGACAGGGGCTTGAGCAGTTCTTC
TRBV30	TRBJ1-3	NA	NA	CAWSRTAGNTIYF	TGTGCCTGGAGTCGGACAGCTGGAAACACCATATATTTT
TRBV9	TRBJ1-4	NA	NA	CASSVTLDNEKLFF	TGTGCCAGCAGCGTGACATTGGATAATGAAAAACTGTTTTTT
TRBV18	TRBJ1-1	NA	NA	CASSLGQTMNTEAFF	TGTGCCAGCTCACTTGGACAGACTATGAACACTGAAGCTTTCTTT
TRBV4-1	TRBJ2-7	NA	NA	CASSQDPRGSSYEQYF	TGCGCCAGCAGCCAAGATCCTCGCGGCAGCTCCTACGAGCAGTACTTC
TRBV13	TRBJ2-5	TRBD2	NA	CASSQGTSALETQYF	TGTGCCAGCAGCCAAGGGACTAGCGCCTTAGAGACCCAGTACTTC
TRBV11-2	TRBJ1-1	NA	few	CASRGAGPEAFF	TGTGCCAGCCGGGGCGCGGGGCCTGAAGCTTTCTTT
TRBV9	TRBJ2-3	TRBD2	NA	CASSVVAGGGDTQYF	TGTGCCAGCAGCGTAGTAGCGGGAGGGGGAGATACGCAGTATTTT
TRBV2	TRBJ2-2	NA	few	CASNLGDKRLFTGELFF	TGTGCCAGCAACCTAGGGGACAAGCGATTATTCACCGGGGAGCTGTTTTTT
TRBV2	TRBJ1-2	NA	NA	CASSVAPQGGYTF	TGTGCCAGCAGTGTGGCCCCCCAGGGTGGCTACACCTTC
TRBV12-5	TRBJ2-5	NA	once	CASAPGAGGLETQYF	TGTGCTAGTGCCCCAGGGGCCGGAGGTCTAGAGACCCAGTACTTC
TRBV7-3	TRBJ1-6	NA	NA	CASSPGGGTGSPLHF	TGTGCCAGCAGCCCGGGGGGTGGGACGGGGTCCCCCCTCCACTTT
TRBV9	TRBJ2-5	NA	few	CASSVGRGETQYF	TGTGCCAGCAGCGTAGGCCGGGGGGAGACCCAGTACTTC
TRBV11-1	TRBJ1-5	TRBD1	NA	CASSIGTGTGQPQHF	TGTGCCAGCAGCATCGGGACAGGGACCGGCCAGCCCCAGCATTTT
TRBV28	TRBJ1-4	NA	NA	CASSFGHSTNEKLFF	TGTGCCAGCAGTTTCGGACACTCAACTAATGAAAAACTGTTTTTT
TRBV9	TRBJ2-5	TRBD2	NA	CASSVASGRGETQYF	TGTGCCAGCAGCGTAGCTAGCGGGAGAGGAGAGACCCAGTACTTC
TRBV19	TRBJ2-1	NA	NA	CASSMEWVNNEQFF	TGTGCCAGTAGTATGGAGTGGGTGAACAATGAGCAGTTCTTC
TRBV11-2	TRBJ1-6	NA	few	CASSLAGRVGSPLHF	TGTGCCAGCAGCTTAGCAGGGAGGGTCGGATCACCCCTCCACTTT
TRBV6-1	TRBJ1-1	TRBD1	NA	CASTTGGKSEAFF	TGTGCCAGCACCACAGGGGGAAAAAGTGAAGCTTTCTTT
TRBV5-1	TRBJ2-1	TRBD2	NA	CASSFGTRQDNEQFF	TGCGCCAGCAGCTTTGGGACTAGACAGGACAATGAGCAGTTCTTC
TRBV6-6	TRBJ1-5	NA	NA	CASSPLGGYSNQPQHF	TGTGCCAGCAGTCCTTTGGGGGGATATAGCAATCAGCCCCAGCATTTT
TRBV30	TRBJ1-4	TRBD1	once	CAWRTGVGSEKLFF	TGTGCCTGGAGGACAGGGGTAGGTAGTGAAAAACTGTTTTTT
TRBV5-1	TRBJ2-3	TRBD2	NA	CASTGGPSTDTQYF	TGCGCCAGCACGGGGGGGCCGAGCACAGATACGCAGTATTTT
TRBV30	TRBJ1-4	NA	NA	CAWSVRRQRNEKLFF	TGTGCCTGGAGTGTACGTCGACAGCGTAATGAAAAACTGTTTTTT
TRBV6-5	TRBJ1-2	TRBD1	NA	CASSSDRGRGGYTF	TGTGCCAGCAGTTCGGACAGGGGGCGCGGTGGCTACACCTTC
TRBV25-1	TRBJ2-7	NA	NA	CASSESNQQKGYEQYF	TGTGCCAGCAGTGAATCCAACCAACAGAAGGGGTACGAGCAGTACTTC
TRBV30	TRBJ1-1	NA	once	CAWNRGRDTEAFF	TGTGCCTGGAATCGCGGGAGAGACACTGAAGCTTTCTTT
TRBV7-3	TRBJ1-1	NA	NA	CASSLMGGNTEAFF	TGTGCCAGCAGCCTGATGGGGGGTAACACTGAAGCTTTCTTT
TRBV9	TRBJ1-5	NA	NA	CASSVDGNQPQHF	TGTGCCAGCAGCGTAGACGGGAATCAGCCCCAGCATTTT
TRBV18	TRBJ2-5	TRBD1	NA	CASSPRTGWLETQYF	TGTGCCAGCTCACCACGGACAGGGTGGTTGGAGACCCAGTACTTC
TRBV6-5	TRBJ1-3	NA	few	CASSYWSRASGNTIYF	TGTGCCAGCAGTTACTGGTCCAGGGCCTCTGGAAACACCATATATTTT
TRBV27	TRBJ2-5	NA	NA	CASSLFSSQETQYF	TGTGCCAGCAGTTTATTTAGTAGCCAAGAGACCCAGTACTTC
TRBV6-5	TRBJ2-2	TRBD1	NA	CASSYSPTGTTGELFF	TGTGCCAGCAGTTACTCTCCGACAGGGACCACCGGGGAGCTGTTTTTT
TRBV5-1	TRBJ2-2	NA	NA	CASSLELRQLGTGELFF	TGCGCCAGCAGCTTGGAGTTAAGACAGTTAGGCACCGGGGAGCTGTTTTTT
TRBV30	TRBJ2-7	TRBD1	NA	CAVLPGTGGGNLYEQYF	TGTGCCGTACTCCCCGGGACAGGGGGCGGAAACCTCTACGAGCAGTACTTC
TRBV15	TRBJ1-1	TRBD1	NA	CATSRDQGQGGTEAFF	TGTGCCACCAGCAGAGATCAGGGGCAGGGGGGCACTGAAGCTTTCTTT
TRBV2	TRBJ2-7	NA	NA	CAGGDRHSSYEQYF	TGTGCCGGAGGAGACAGGCATAGCTCCTACGAGCAGTACTTC
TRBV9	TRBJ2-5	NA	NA	CASSAAYETTGTQYF	TGTGCCAGCAGCGCGGCTTATGAGACGACTGGGACCCAGTACTTC
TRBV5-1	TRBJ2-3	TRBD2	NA	CASSLSGALTDTQYF	TGCGCCAGCAGCCTGAGCGGGGCCCTCACAGATACGCAGTATTTT
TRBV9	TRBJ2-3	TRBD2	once	CASSVRGSKRSGSLTDTQYF	TGTGCCAGCAGCGTTCGGGGATCGAAGAGGAGCGGGAGCCTCACAGATACGCAGTATTTT
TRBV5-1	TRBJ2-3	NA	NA	CASSLGQLTDTQYF	TGCGCCAGCAGCTTGGGACAGCTCACAGATACGCAGTATTTT
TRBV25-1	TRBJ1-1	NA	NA	CASNPRGDTEAFF	TGTGCCAGCAACCCCAGGGGCGACACTGAAGCTTTCTTT
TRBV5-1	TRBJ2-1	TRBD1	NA	CASSLTGTGYNEQFF	TGCGCCAGCAGCTTGACCGGGACAGGGTACAATGAGCAGTTCTTC
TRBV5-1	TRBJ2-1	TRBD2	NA	CASSLGTSGSNEQFF	TGCGCCAGCAGCCTCGGGACTAGCGGGAGTAATGAGCAGTTCTTC
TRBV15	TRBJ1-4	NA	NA	CATSRDGGFGTNEKLFF	TGTGCCACCAGCAGAGATGGAGGCTTTGGGACTAATGAAAAACTGTTTTTT
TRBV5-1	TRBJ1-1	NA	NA	CASSRRQEDREAFF	TGCGCCAGCAGCCGTCGACAGGAAGACCGTGAAGCTTTCTTT